This T cell receptor (beta chain) was profiled in a study of cytomegalovirus exposure and HLA in healthy donors. Unrecorded immune exposure was likely among donors, who were nominally healthy when sampled. A multiplex PCR was run with 60 Vbeta primers and 13 Jbeta primers. Data came from immunoSEQ multiplex PCR; TCRdb stores just in-frame clones and leaves some out. The data show tens of thousands of clones, around 80% seen once. This clonotype originated in a man aged 50-59 years in good health and CMV-seronegative. The sample taken for sequencing was PBMCs.

The CDR3 DNA reads as TGTGCCAGCAGTAGCTACAGGGGGCGTCAGCCCCAGCATTTT. This sequence encodes CASSSYRGRQPQHF. The chain couples TRBV6-5 to TRBJ1-5; 9 bases fit TRBD1. J gave up 6 bases and V 5 bases, and 5 bases lay outside the gene matches. The length of the CDR3 is 14 residues. From germline, CDR1 is MNHEY and CDR2 SVGAGI.